The next 26 T cell receptor beta chains were all read from a single sample in a study of T cell responses to AZD1222 COVID-19 vaccine. Sequencing was performed with immunoSEQ multiplex PCR; in TCRdb, only in-frame clones are kept and a portion is missing. The sample lists roughly 120,000 clones; roughly nine tenths were seen once. This sample comprised peripheral blood, obtained 28 days after the second AZD1222 dose. Receptors originate from an adult who received the AZD1222 COVID-19 vaccine.

This clone turned up a few times. The chain links TRBV5-4 to TRBJ2-7, with 10 bases aligning to TRBD1. Germline V gives CDR1 SGHNT, CDR2 YYREEE (reference sequence). The CDR3 extends over 13 amino acids. V was pared by 2 bases and J by 6 bases, with 2 bases of the junction left unmatched. As DNA, the CDR3 is TGTGCCAGCAGCTTATGGACAGGGGGCGAGCAGTACTTC. This sequence encodes CASSLWTGGEQYF.

The rearrangement joins TRBV18 to TRBJ1-1, with D unclear. Trimming cost V 3 bases and J 2 bases, with 10 bases left between them. The CDR3 loop spans 14 amino acids. CDR1 is KGHSH, CDR2 LQKENI, per germline. The CDR3 nucleotides are TGTGCCAGCTCACCCGGTGGGTCTAACACTGAAGCTTTCTTT. It translates to CASSPGGSNTEAFF. Based on the CDR3 plus reference TRBV18 and TRBJ1-1, the full variable domain is NAGVMQNPRHLVRRRGQEARLRCSPMKGHSHVYWYRQLPEEGLKFMVYLQKENIIDESGMPKERFSAEFPKEGPSILRIQQVVRGDSAAYFCASSPGGSNTEAFFGQGTRLTVV.

The chain recombines TRBV4-1 with TRBJ2-1, with TRBD2 identical over 8 bases. Germline V gene data show CDR1 as MGHRA and CDR2 as YSYEKL. CDR3 length: 13 amino acids. Trimming took 6 bases from V and 4 from J; bases not matched to a gene: 2. The CDR3 DNA sequence: TGCGCCAGCAGACTAGCGGAATACAATGAGCAGTTCTTC. This sequence encodes CASRLAEYNEQFF.

The chain links TRBV6-6 to TRBJ2-2; TRBD1 agrees at 8 bases. Losses at the gene ends were 8 bases for V and 5 bases for J; bases not matched to a gene: 4. Germline CDR1 reads MNHNY; CDR2 reads SVGAGI (reference sequence). The CDR3 length is 13 residues. The CDR3 coding sequence is TGTGCCAGCTCAGGGGGCCGGACCGGGGAGCTGTTTTTT. The encoded protein is CASSGGRTGELFF.

V and J are TRBV6-6 and TRBJ2-3; 7 bases align to TRBD1. This CDR3 is built from 13 residues. J gave up 3 bases and V 9 bases, and 6 bases lay outside the gene matches. Germline CDR1 MNHNY, CDR2 SVGAGI (reference sequence). The CDR3, as DNA: TGTGCCAGTCGACAGGGCAGTACAGATACGCAGTATTTT. This gives the protein CASRQGSTDTQYF.

The chain employs TRBV11-3 and TRBJ2-2; D unresolved. Germline V lookup: CDR1 SGHNT, CDR2 YENEEA. V lost 0 bases, J lost 5 bases, and 7 bases lay in between. The CDR3 covers 14 residues. CDR3 residues: CASSLDVGTGELFF. CDR3 bases: TGTGCCAGCAGCTTAGACGTAGGGACCGGGGAGCTGTTTTTT.

The chain is built from TRBV7-2 and TRBJ2-1, with D hard to call. V lost 5 bases and J lost 4, with 15 bases in between. The CDR3 has 15 residues. Germline V lookup: CDR1 SGHTA, CDR2 FQGNSA. CDR3 loop: CASSAIITGYNEQFF. CDR3 coding DNA: TGTGCCAGCAGCGCCATCATAACTGGGTACAATGAGCAGTTCTTC.

This clone was seen a single time. V usage is TRBV10-3 and J usage is TRBJ1-1; TRBD1 is a possible D gene (6 bases). Germline-derived CDR1 and CDR2 are ENHRY and SYGVKD. Trimming removed 6 bases from V and 1 base from J, with 9 bases in between. The CDR3 is made up of 13 amino acids. The CDR3 spells CAIRTGQNTEAFF. The DNA of the CDR3 is TGTGCCATCAGGACGGGACAGAACACTGAAGCTTTCTTT.

The chain recombines TRBV28 with TRBJ1-3; perhaps TRBD1 as D (6 bases). The CDR3 totals 13 residues. The ends were cut back, 3 bases at V and 8 bases at J, with 11 bases in the middle. Germline CDR1 MDHEN, CDR2 SYDVKM. The CDR3 bases are TGTGCCAGCAGTTTGCAAAACAGGGACACCATATATTTT. Encoded protein: CASSLQNRDTIYF.

This chain links TRBV7-8 with TRBJ1-4; D is unclear. This CDR3 contains 15 residues. V lost 2 bases to trimming and J lost 4 bases, with 11 bases between them. Germline assignment: CDR1 SGHVS and CDR2 FQNEAQ. In DNA form, the CDR3 reads TGTGCCAGCAGCTTAACAAGGATCCGTAATGAAAAACTGTTTTTT. This codes for CASSLTRIRNEKLFF.

This rearrangement joins TRBV18 to TRBJ1-1; D might be TRBD1 (6 bases). Trimming cost V 3 bases and J 3 bases, with 11 bases left between them. The V gene's germline CDR1 is KGHSH and CDR2 LQKENI. This CDR3 comprises 14 residues. Written as DNA, the CDR3 is TGTGCCAGCTCACCGGGGGGGCAGGACACTGAAGCTTTCTTT. Its translation: CASSPGGQDTEAFF.

The rearrangement uses TRBV24-1 and TRBJ2-3; D call uncertain. The germline gives CDR1 KGHDR, CDR2 SFDVKD. The V end lost 2 bases, the J end lost 4 bases, and 6 bases lay between the germline ends. This CDR3 contains 13 residues. The CDR3 sequence is CATSDYAADTQYF. CDR3 nucleotide sequence: TGTGCCACCAGTGATTACGCGGCAGATACGCAGTATTTT.

V is TRBV28 and J is TRBJ1-6, with unresolved D. Trimming shortened V by 6 bases and J by 8 bases, and 11 bases separated the two germline ends. Germline-derived CDR1 and CDR2 are MDHEN and SYDVKM. The CDR3 has 13 amino acids. CDR3 coding DNA: TGTGCCAGCAGGGGTCTTCAGGATTCACCCCTCCACTTT. This encodes CASRGLQDSPLHF.

V and J are TRBV28 and TRBJ1-6, with D maybe TRBD1 (5 bases). With 3 bases removed from V and 6 bases from J, the gap between germline ends came to 12 bases. Germline V CDR1 and CDR2: MDHEN, SYDVKM. The CDR3 runs to 15 residues. CDR3 nucleotide sequence: TGTGCCAGCAGTTTTATAGGGGCTGCTAATTCACCCCTCCACTTT. Translated: CASSFIGAANSPLHF.

The rearrangement uses TRBV2 and TRBJ1-5; D not resolved. This CDR3 region has 14 residues. V was cut by 2 bases and J by 3 bases, with 8 bases left in between. Germline V gene lookup returns CDR1 SNHLY and CDR2 FYNNEI. The CDR3 sequence is CASSEYGVNQPQHF. CDR3 coding DNA: TGTGCCAGCAGTGAATACGGGGTCAATCAGCCCCAGCATTTT.

J is TRBJ1-5 and V is TRBV15; no clear D. The germline V and J ends were trimmed by 1 base and 4 bases, with 8 bases remaining between them. This CDR3 has 14 amino acids. In germline, CDR1 is LNHNV, CDR2 YYDKDF (reference sequence). CDR3 nucleotide sequence: TGTGCCACCAGCAGAGCCCTGGTTAATCAGCCCCAGCATTTT. Residues: CATSRALVNQPQHF. Full variable domain (rest looked up from reference TRBV15 and TRBJ1-5): DAMVIQNPRYQVTQFGKPVTLSCSQTLNHNVMYWYQQKSSQAPKLLFHYYDKDFNNEADTPDNFQSRRPNTSFCFLDIRSPGLGDTAMYLCATSRALVNQPQHFGDGTRLSIL.

This clone appeared a single time. V gene TRBV12-3 or TRBV12-4 combines with J gene TRBJ2-3; D gene unclear. The CDR3 is made up of 11 amino acids. V lost 3 bases, J lost 4 bases, and 2 bases lay in between. The CDR3 spells CASSFADTQYF. The DNA of the CDR3 is TGTGCCAGCAGTTTCGCAGATACGCAGTATTTT.

The CDR3 nucleotides are TGTGCCAGCAGCCAGCCCCGGGGGAGCGGGAGATCAGAGACCCAGTACTTC. This translates into CASSQPRGSGRSETQYF. The chain carries TRBV14 and TRBJ2-5; 8 nucleotides line up with TRBD2. The V gene's germline CDR1 is SGHDN and CDR2 FVKESK. The CDR3 runs to 17 residues. J was trimmed by 4 bases and V by 3 bases; bases with no gene match: 13.

The chain employs TRBV28 and TRBJ1-2; 7 bases line up with TRBD1. This CDR3 is 15 amino acids long. Germline-derived CDR1 and CDR2 are MDHEN and SYDVKM. The V gene end was trimmed by 2 bases and the J gene end by 8 bases; junction bases not matched to a gene: 11. CDR3: CASSLHRGPSGGYTF. CDR3 sequence (DNA): TGTGCCAGCAGTTTACACAGGGGCCCAAGCGGGGGCTACACCTTC.

The chain has TRBV28 and TRBJ1-4; D remains ambiguous. The CDR3 runs 15 residues. Trimming left V 4 bases short and J 6 bases short, with 15 bases between. Germline CDR1 MDHEN, CDR2 SYDVKM. The CDR3 spells CASSWARSGDEKLFF. The CDR3 DNA follows: TGTGCCAGCAGTTGGGCCCGGTCCGGGGATGAAAAACTGTTTTTT.

The chain employs TRBV30 and TRBJ1-6; D gene uncertain. Germline CDR1 GTSNPN, CDR2 SVGIG (reference sequence). The CDR3 is 13 residues long. V was cut by 0 bases and J by 12 bases, with 12 bases left in between. CDR3 region: CAWSVRGGGPLHF. CDR3 nucleotides: TGTGCCTGGAGTGTACGGGGTGGCGGACCCCTCCACTTT.

The chain uses TRBV7-2 and TRBJ2-1; 8 bases match TRBD2. The CDR3 consists of 17 residues. Germline CDR1 is SGHTA and CDR2 is FQGNSA. V dropped 4 bases and J dropped 7; count of bases not matched to a gene: 15. Written as DNA, the CDR3 is TGTGCCAGCAGCTACCGAATCGGGACTCGGGGGGGGAATGAGCAGTTCTTC. It encodes CASSYRIGTRGGNEQFF.

This rearrangement joins TRBV27 to TRBJ2-2; 13 bases align to TRBD2. V lost 2 bases, J lost 4 bases, and 4 bases stayed unmatched. This CDR3 is built from 17 residues. Germline assignment: CDR1 MNHEY and CDR2 SMNVEV (reference sequence). The CDR3 loop is CASSLGLAGVRTGELFF. The CDR3 DNA follows: TGTGCCAGCAGTTTAGGACTAGCGGGAGTTCGCACCGGGGAGCTGTTTTTT.

The chain employs TRBV2 and TRBJ1-5; D unresolved. Germline values: CDR1 SNHLY, CDR2 FYNNEI. The CDR3 has 12 residues. Trimming cost V 4 bases and J 7 bases, with 8 bases left between them. Here the CDR3 DNA reads TGTGCCAGCAGTGGGACGGGCCAGCCCCAGCATTTT. This codes for CASSGTGQPQHF.

The chain employs TRBV11-2 and TRBJ1-1, with TRBD1 matching 7 bases. Germline V lookup: CDR1 SGHAT, CDR2 FQNNGV. V was clipped by 1 base and J by 7 bases; unmatched bases: 9. The CDR3 loop spans 15 amino acids. CDR3 sequence reads: CASSLVLGQNFEAFF. DNA of the CDR3: TGTGCCAGCAGCTTAGTTTTGGGACAGAATTTTGAAGCTTTCTTT.

CDR3 in amino acids: CASSQTAAQFF. CDR3 nucleotide sequence: TGTGCCAGCAGTCAAACTGCAGCACAGTTCTTC. This chain uses TRBV11-2 with TRBJ2-1; D gene unclear. Germline V gives CDR1 SGHAT, CDR2 FQNNGV. The CDR3 runs 11 residues. Trimming took 6 bases from V and 13 from J, leaving 13 bases between them.